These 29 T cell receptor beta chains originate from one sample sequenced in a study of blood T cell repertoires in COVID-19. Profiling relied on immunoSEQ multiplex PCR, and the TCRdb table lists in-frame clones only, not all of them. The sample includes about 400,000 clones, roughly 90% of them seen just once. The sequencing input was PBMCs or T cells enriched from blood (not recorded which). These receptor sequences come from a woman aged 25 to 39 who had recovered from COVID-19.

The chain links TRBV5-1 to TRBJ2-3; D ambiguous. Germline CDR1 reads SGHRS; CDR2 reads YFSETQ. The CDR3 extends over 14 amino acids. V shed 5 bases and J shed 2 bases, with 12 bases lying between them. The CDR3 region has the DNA TGCGCCAGCAGAGCTAACAGCTACACAGATACGCAGTATTTT. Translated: CASRANSYTDTQYF.

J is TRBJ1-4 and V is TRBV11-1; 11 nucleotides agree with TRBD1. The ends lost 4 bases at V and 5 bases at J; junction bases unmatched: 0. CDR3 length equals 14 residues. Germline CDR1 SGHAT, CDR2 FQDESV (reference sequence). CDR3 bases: TGTGCCAGCAGCTGGGACAGGGGGAATGAAAAACTGTTTTTT. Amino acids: CASSWDRGNEKLFF.

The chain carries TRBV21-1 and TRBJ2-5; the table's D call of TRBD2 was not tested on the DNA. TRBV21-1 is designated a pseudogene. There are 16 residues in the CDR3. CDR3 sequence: CASSKVGVRAQETQYF. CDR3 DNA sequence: TGTGCCAGCAGCAAAGTCGGAGTGAGGGCCCAAGAGACCCAGTACTTC.

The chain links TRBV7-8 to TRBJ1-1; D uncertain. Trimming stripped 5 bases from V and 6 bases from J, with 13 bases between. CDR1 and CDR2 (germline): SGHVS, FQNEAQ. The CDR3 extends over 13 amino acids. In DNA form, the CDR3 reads TGTGCCAGCAGCCGGGCCGTGGGAGCTGAAGCTTTCTTT. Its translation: CASSRAVGAEAFF. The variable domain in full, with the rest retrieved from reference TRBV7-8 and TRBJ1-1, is GAGVSQSPRYKVAKRGQDVALRCDPISGHVSLFWYQQALGQGPEFLTYFQNEAQLDKSGLPSDRFFAERPEGSVSTLKIQRTQQEDSAVYLCASSRAVGAEAFFGQGTRLTVV.

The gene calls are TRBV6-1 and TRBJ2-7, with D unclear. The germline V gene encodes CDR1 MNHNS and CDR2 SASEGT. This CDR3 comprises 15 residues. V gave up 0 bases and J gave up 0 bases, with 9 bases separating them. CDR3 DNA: TGTGCCAGCAGTGAAGCGGCAACAAACTCCTACGAGCAGTACTTC. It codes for CASSEAATNSYEQYF.

The CDR3 is CASSSRGANYGYTF. CDR3 bases: TGTGCCAGCAGCTCCCGGGGAGCTAACTATGGCTACACCTTC. The V gene is TRBV5-6, the J gene TRBJ1-2; no reliable D call. Germline V gene data show CDR1 as SGHDT and CDR2 as YYEEEE. The CDR3 has 14 amino acids. V lost 3 bases and J 0 bases, leaving 9 bases between the germline ends.

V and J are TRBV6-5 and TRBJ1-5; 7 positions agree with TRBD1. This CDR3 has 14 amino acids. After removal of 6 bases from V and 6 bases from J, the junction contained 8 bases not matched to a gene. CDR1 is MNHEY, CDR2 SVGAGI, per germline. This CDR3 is CASSPDRASQPQHF. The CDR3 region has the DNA TGTGCCAGCAGCCCCGACAGGGCGAGTCAGCCCCAGCATTTT.

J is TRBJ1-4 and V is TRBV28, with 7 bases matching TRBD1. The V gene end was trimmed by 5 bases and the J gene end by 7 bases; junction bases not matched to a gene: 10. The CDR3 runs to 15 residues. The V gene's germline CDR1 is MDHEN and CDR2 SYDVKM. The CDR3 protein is CASSTGVAWVEKLFF. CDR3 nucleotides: TGTGCCAGCAGTACAGGGGTAGCGTGGGTTGAAAAACTGTTTTTT.

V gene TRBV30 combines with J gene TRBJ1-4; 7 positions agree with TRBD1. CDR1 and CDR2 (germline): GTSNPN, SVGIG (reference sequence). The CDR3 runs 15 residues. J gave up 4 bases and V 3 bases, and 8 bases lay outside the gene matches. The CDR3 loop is CAWRTGSSGNEKLFF. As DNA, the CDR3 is TGTGCCTGGAGGACAGGGTCCTCAGGTAATGAAAAACTGTTTTTT.

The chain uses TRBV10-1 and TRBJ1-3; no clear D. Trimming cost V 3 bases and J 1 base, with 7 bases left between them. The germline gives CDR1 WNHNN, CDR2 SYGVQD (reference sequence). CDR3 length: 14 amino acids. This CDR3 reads CASSEDRSGNTIYF. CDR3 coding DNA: TGCGCCAGCAGTGAAGATCGGTCTGGAAACACCATATATTTT.

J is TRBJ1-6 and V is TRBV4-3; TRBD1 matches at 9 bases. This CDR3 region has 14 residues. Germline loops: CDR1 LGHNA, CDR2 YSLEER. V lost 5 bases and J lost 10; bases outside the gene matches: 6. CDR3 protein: CASSGTGRESPLHF. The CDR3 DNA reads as TGCGCCAGCAGCGGGACAGGGAGGGAGTCACCCCTCCACTTT.

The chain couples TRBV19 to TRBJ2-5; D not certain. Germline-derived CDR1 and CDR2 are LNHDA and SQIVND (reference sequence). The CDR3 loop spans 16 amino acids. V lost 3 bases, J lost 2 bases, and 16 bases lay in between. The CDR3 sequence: CASSIPSVWSQETQYF. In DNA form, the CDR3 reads TGTGCCAGTAGTATCCCCAGCGTTTGGAGTCAAGAGACCCAGTACTTC.

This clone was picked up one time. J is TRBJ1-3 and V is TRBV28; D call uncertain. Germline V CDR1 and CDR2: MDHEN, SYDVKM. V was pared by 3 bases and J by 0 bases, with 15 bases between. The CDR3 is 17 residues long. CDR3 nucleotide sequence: TGTGCCAGCAGTTTCTCTCAGGCACCGCTCTCTGGAAACACCATATATTTT. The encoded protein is CASSFSQAPLSGNTIYF.

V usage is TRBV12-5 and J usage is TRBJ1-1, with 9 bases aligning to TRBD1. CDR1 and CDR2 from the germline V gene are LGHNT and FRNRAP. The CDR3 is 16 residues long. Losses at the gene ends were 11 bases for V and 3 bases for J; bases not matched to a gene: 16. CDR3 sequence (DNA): TGTGCTTCACACCCGGGGACAGGGATATTGGACACTGAAGCTTTCTTT. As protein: CASHPGTGILDTEAFF.

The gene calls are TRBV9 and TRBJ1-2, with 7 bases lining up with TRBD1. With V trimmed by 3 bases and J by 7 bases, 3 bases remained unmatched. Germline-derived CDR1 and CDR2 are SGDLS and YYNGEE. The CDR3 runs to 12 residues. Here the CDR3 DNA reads TGTGCCAGCAGCGAACAGGGGTTTGGCTACACCTTC. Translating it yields CASSEQGFGYTF.

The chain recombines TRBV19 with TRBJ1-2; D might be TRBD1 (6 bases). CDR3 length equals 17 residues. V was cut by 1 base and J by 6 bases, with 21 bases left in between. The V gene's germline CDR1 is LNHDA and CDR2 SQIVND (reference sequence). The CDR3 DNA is TGTGCCAGTAGTATAGGAAAGCAGGGGCTAATCTCCCATGGCTACACCTTC. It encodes CASSIGKQGLISHGYTF.

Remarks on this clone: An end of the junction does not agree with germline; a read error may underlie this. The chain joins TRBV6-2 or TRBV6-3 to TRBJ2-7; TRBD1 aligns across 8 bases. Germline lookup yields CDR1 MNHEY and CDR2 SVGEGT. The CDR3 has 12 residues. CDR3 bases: TGTGCCAGCAGCCGTCTACTGGGACAGGTTCTCTTC. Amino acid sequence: CASSRLLGQVLF.

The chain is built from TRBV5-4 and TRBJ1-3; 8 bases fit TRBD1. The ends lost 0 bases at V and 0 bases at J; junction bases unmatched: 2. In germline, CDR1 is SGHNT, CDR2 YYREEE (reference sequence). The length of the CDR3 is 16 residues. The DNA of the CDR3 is TGTGCCAGCAGCTTGGGGGGGACAGGCTCTGGAAACACCATATATTTT. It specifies CASSLGGTGSGNTIYF.

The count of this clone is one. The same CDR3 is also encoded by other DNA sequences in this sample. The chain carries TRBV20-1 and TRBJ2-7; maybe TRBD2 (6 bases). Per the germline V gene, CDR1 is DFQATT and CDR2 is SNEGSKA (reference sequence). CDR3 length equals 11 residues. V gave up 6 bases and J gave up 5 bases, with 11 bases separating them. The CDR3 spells CSARLVHEQYF. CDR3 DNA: TGCAGTGCCAGACTAGTACACGAGCAGTACTTC.

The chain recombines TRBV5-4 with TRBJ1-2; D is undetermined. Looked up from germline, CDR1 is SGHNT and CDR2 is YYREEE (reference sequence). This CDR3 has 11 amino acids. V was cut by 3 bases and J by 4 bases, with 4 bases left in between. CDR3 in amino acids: CASSSFYGYTF. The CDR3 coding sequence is TGTGCCAGCAGCTCCTTCTATGGCTACACCTTC.

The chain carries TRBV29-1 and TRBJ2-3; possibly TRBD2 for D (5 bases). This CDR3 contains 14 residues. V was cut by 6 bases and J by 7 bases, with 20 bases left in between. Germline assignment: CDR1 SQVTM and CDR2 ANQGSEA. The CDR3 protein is CSVPRAPSGHTQYF. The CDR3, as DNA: TGCAGCGTCCCGCGGGCTCCTTCTGGGCATACGCAGTATTTT.

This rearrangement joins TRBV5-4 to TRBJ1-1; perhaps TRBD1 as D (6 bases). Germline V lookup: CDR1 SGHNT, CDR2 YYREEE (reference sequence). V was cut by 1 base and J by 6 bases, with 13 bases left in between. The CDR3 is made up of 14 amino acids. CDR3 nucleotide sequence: TGTGCCAGCAGCTTGCGCAGGGACATTCCTGAAGCTTTCTTT. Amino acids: CASSLRRDIPEAFF.

The CDR3 loop reads CASGRDSVYEQYF. The CDR3 nucleotides are TGCGCCAGCGGCCGGGACAGCGTCTACGAGCAGTACTTC. The chain carries TRBV5-1 and TRBJ2-7; 7 bases line up with TRBD1. The ends lost 7 bases at V and 3 bases at J; junction bases unmatched: 7. Germline lookup yields CDR1 SGHRS and CDR2 YFSETQ. This CDR3 spans 13 amino acids.

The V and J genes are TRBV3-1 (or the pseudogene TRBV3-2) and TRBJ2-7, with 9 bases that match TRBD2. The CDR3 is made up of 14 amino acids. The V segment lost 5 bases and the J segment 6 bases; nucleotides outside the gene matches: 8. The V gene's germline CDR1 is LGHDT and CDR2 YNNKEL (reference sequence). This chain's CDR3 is CASSKGLAGFEQYF. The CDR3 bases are TGTGCCAGCAGCAAGGGACTAGCCGGGTTCGAGCAGTACTTC.

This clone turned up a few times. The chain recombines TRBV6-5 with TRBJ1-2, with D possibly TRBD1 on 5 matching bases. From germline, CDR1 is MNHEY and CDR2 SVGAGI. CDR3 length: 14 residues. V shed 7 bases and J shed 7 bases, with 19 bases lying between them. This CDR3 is CASTQKVGPGGYTF. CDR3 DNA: TGTGCCAGCACCCAAAAGGTGGGGCCCGGTGGCTACACCTTC.

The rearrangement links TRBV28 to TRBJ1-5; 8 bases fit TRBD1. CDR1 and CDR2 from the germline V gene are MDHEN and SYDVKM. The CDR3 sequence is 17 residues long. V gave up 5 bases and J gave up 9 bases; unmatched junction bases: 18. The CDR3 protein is CASSPFAGGVMFAPQHF. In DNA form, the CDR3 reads TGTGCCAGCAGTCCATTTGCAGGGGGCGTTATGTTCGCGCCCCAGCATTTT.

DNA of the CDR3: TGTGCCAGTAGTATTTCGTCCGGCAGGGGGACGAGATCACCCCTCCACTTT. Protein product: CASSISSGRGTRSPLHF. The V call is TRBV19, the J call TRBJ1-6; 7 bases line up with TRBD1. J gave up 10 bases and V 3 bases, and 15 bases lay outside the gene matches. The length of the CDR3 is 17 residues. Per germline, CDR1 LNHDA and CDR2 SQIVND (reference sequence).

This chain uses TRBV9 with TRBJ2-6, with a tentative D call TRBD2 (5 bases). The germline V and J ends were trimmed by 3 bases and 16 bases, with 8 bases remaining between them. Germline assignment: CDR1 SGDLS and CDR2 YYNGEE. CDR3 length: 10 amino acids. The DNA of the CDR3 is TGTGCCAGCAGCGGGTGGACTCTGACTTTC. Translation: CASSGWTLTF. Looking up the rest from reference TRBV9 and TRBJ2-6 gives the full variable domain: DSGVTQTPKHLITATGQRVTLRCSPRSGDLSVYWYQQSLDQGLQFLIQYYNGEERAKGNILERFSAQQFPDLHSELNLSSLELGDSALYFCASSGWTLTFGAGSRLTVL.

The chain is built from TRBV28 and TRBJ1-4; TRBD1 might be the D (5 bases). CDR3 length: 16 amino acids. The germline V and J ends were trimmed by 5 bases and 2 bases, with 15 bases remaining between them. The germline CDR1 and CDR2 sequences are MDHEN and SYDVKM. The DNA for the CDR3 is TGTGCCAGCAGTACCCCCGGGGGGATTACTAATGAAAAACTGTTTTTT. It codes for CASSTPGGITNEKLFF.